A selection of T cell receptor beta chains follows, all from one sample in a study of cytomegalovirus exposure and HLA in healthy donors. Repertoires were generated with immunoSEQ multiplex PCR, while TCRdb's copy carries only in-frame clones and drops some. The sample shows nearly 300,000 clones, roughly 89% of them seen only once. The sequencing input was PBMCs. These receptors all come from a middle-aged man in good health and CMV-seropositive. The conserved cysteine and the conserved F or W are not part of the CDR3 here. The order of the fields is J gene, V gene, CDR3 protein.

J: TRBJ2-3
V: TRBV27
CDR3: ASSSGLAEDTQY

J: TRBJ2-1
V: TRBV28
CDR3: ASSFQTSGRANHEQF

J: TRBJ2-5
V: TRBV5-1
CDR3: ASSEPLAAQETQY

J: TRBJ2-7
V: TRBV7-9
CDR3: ASSFPPETGSYEQY

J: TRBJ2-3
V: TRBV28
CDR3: ASSSGGSRTDTQY

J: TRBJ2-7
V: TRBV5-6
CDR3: ASSIGANVYEQY

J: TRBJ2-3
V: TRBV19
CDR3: ASSIVAGADTQY

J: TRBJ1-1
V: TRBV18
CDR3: ASSPDGNWAF

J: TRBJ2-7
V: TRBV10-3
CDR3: ATQDSHRGQTYEQY

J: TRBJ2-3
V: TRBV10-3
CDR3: AIKDRTLSTDTQY

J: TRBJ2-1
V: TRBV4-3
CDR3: ASSQDRLAGGLNSYNEQF

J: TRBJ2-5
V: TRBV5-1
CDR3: ASSPIPGTSGAGTQY

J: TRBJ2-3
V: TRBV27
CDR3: ASSPFLTETSITDTQY

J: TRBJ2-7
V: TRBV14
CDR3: ASSFTRGNYEQY

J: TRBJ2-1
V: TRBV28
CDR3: ASSLKDLRRGQF

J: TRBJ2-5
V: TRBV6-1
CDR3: ASSGGLAGLPTQETQY

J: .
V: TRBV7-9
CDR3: ASSTGQTYEQY

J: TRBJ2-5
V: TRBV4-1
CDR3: ASSQTGTGVFGLQETQY

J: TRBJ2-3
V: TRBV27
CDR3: ASRETNTDTQY

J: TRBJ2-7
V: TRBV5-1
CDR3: ASSLALTGSGEQY

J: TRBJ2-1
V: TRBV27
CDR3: ASGLAGNYEQF

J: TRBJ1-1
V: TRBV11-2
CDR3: ASSWVRTEAF

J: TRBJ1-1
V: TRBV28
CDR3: ASSSGQLNTEAF

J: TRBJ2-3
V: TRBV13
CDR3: ASSVRDTGTSTDTQY

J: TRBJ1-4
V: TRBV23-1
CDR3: ASSPPGQGAHEKLF

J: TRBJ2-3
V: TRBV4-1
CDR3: ASSQALGGVGDTQY

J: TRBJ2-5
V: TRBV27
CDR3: ASSLGGQGWETQY

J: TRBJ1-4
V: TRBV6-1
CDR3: ASSEEGAATNEKLF

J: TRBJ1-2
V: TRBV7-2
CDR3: ASSLAGTGTPYGYT

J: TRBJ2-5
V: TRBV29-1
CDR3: SVYASGDLQETQY

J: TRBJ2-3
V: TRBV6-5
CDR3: ASSPVQGDTDTQY